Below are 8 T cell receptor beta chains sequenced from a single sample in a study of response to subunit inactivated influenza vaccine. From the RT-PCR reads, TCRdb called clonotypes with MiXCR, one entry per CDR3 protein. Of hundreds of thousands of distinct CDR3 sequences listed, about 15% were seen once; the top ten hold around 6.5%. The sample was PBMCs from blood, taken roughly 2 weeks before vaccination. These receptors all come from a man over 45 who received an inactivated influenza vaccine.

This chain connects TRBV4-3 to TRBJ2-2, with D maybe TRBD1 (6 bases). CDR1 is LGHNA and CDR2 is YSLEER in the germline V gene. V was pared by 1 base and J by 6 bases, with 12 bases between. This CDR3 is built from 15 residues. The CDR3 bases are TGCGCCAGCAGCCAAGTTGGGAACAGGGCCGGGGAGCTGTTTTTT. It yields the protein CASSQVGNRAGELFF.

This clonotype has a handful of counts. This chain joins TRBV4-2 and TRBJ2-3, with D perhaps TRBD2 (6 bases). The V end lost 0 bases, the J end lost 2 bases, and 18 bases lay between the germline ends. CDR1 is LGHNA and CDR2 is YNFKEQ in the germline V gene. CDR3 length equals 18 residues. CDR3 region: CASSQDPPTGGATDTQYF. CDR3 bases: TGTGCCAGCAGCCAAGATCCGCCCACCGGGGGAGCCACAGATACGCAGTATTTT.

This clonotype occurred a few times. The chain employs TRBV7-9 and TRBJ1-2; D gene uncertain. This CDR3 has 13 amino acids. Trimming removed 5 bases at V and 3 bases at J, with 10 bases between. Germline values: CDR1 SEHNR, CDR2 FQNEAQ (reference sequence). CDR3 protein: CASSRDGYYGYTF. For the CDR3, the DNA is TGTGCCAGCAGCCGTGACGGATACTATGGCTACACCTTC.

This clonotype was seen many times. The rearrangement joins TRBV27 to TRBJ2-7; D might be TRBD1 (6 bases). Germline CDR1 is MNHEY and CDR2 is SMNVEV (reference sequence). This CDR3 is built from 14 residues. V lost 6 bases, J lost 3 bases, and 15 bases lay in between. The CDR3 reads CASSTGTYLYEQYF. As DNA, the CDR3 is TGTGCCAGCAGCACCGGGACATACCTCTACGAGCAGTACTTC.

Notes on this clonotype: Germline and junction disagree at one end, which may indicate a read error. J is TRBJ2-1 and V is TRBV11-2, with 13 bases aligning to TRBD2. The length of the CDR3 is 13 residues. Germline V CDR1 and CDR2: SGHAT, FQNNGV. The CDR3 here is CASSTTSGGLEGF. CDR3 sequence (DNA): TGTGCCAGCAGCACGACTAGCGGGGGGCTGGAGGGGTTC. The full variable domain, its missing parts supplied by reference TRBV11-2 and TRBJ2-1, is EAGVAQSPRYKIIEKRQSVAFWCNPISGHATLYWYQQILGQGPKLLIQFQNNGVVDDSQLPKDRFSAERLKGVDSTLKIQPAKLEDSAVYLCASSTTSGGLEGFGPGTRLTVL.

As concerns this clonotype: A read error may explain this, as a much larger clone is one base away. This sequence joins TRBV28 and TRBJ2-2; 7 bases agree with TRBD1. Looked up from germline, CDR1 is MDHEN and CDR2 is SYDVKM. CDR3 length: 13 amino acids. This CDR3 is CATSTGWTGELVF. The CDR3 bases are TGTGCCACCTCGACAGGGTGGACCGGGGAGCTGGTTTTT. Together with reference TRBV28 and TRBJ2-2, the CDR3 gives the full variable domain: DVKVTQSSRYLVKRTGEKVFLECVQDMDHENMFWYRQDPGLGLRLIYFSYDVKMKEKGDIPEGYSVSREKKERFSLILESASTNQTSMYLCATSTGWTGELVFGEGSRLTVL.

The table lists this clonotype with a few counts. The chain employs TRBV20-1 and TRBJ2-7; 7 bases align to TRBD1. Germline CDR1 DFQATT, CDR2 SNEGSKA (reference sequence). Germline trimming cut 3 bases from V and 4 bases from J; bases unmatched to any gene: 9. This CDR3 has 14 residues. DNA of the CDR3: TGCAGTGCTAGTCCCGCCGGGACAGCTTACGAGCAGTACTTC. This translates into CSASPAGTAYEQYF.

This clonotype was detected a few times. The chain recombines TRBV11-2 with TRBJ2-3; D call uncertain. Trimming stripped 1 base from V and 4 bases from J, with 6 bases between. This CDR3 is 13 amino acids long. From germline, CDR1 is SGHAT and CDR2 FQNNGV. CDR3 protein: CASSLGFPDTQYF. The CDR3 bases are TGTGCCAGCAGCTTAGGTTTCCCAGATACGCAGTATTTT.